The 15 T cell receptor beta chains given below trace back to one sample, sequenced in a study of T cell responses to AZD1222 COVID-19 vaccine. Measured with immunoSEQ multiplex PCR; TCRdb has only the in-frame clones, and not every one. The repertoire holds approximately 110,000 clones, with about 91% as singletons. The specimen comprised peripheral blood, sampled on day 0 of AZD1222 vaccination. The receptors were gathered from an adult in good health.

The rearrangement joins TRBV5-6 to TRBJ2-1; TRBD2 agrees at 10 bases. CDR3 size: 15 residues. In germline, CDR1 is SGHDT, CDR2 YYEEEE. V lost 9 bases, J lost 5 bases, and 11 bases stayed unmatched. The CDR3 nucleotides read TGTGCCACCGCGGGGAGCGGGGGGGAGAACAATGAGCAGTTCTTC. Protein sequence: CATAGSGGENNEQFF. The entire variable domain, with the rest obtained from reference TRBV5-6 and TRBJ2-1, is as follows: DAGVTQSPTHLIKTRGQQVTLRCSPKSGHDTVSWYQQALGQGPQFIFQYYEEEERQRGNFPDRFSGHQFPNYSSELNVNALLLGDSALYLCATAGSGGENNEQFFGPGTRLTVL.

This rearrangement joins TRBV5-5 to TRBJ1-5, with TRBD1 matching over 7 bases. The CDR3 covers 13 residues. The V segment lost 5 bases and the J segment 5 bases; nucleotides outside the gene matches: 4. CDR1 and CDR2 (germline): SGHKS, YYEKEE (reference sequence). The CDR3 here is CASSLRGDQPQHF. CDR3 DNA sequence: TGTGCCAGCAGTCTCAGGGGGGATCAGCCCCAGCATTTT.

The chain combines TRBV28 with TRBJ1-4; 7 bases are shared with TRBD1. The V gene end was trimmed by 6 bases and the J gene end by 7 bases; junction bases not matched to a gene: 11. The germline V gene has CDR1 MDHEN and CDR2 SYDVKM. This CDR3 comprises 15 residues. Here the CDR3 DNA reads TGTGCCAGCAGGGGACCGGGACAGTCTGGTGAAAAACTGTTTTTT. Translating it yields CASRGPGQSGEKLFF.

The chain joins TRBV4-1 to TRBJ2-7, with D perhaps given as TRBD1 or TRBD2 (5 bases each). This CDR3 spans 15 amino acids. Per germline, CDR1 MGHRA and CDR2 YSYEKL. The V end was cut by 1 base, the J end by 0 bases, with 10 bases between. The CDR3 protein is CASSQVTAASYEQYF. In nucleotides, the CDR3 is TGCGCCAGCAGCCAAGTGACAGCGGCCTCCTACGAGCAGTACTTC.

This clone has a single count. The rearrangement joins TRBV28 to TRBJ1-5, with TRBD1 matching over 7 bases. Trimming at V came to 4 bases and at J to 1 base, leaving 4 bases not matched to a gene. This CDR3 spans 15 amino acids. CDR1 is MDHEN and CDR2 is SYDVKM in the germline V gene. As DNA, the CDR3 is TGTGCCAGCAGTTCCCAGGGGGGGAGCAATCAGCCCCAGCATTTT. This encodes CASSSQGGSNQPQHF.

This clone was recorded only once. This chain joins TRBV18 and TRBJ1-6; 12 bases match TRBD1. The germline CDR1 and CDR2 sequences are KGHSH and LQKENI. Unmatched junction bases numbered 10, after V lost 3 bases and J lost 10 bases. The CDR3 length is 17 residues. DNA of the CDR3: TGTGCCAGCTCACCGGGGCCCGGGACAGGGGGCTTATCACCCCTCCACTTT. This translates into CASSPGPGTGGLSPLHF. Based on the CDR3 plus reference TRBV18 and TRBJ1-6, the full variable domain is NAGVMQNPRHLVRRRGQEARLRCSPMKGHSHVYWYRQLPEEGLKFMVYLQKENIIDESGMPKERFSAEFPKEGPSILRIQQVVRGDSAAYFCASSPGPGTGGLSPLHFGNGTRLTVT.

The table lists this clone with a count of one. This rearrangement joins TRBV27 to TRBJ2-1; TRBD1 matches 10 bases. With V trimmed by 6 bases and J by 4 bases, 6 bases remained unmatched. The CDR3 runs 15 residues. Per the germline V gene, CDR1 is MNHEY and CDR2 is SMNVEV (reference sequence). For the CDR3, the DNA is TGTGCCAGCAGACGAGGGACAGGGGTTTACAATGAGCAGTTCTTC. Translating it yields CASRRGTGVYNEQFF.

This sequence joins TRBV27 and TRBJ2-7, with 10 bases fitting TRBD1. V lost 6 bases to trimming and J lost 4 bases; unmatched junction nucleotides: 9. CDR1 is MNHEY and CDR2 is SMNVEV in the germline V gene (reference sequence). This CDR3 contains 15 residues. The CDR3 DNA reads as TGTGCCAGCAGCGTAGGGACAGGGGTTCCTTACGAGCAGTACTTC. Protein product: CASSVGTGVPYEQYF.

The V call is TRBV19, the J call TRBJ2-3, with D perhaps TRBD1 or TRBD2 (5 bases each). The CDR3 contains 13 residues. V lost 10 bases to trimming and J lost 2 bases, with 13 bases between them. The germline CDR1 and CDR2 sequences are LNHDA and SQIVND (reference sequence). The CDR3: CATDGTNTDTQYF. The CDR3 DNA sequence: TGTGCCACCGATGGGACGAACACAGATACGCAGTATTTT.

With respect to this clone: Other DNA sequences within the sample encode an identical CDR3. CDR3 amino acids: CASIQGGEQYF. The DNA for the CDR3 is TGTGCCAGTATCCAGGGCGGTGAGCAGTACTTC. The rearrangement joins TRBV19 to TRBJ2-7, with D possibly TRBD1 on 5 matching bases. The germline gives CDR1 LNHDA, CDR2 SQIVND (reference sequence). V lost 7 bases, J lost 7 bases, and 11 bases lay in between. This CDR3 has 11 amino acids.

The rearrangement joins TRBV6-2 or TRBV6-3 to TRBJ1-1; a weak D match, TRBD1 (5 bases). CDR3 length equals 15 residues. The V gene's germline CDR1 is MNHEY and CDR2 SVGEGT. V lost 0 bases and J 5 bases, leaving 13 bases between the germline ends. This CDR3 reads CASSYSGREVTEAFF. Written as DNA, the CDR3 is TGTGCCAGCAGTTACTCGGGCAGGGAGGTTACTGAAGCTTTCTTT.

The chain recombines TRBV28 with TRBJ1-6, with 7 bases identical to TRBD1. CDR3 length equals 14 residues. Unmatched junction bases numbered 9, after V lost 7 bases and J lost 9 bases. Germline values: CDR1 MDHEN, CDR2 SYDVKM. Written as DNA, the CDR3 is TGTGCCAGCATCACAGGGGTCGCGACTTCACCCCTCCACTTT. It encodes CASITGVATSPLHF.

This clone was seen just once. The CDR3 reads CASSLVHSPLHF. The CDR3, as DNA: TGTGCCAGCAGCTTAGTTCACTCACCCCTCCACTTT. The rearrangement uses TRBV7-9 and TRBJ1-6, with D unclear. V was shortened by 1 base and J by 10 bases, with 5 bases between the two germline ends. The CDR3 covers 12 residues. In germline, CDR1 is SEHNR, CDR2 FQNEAQ (reference sequence).

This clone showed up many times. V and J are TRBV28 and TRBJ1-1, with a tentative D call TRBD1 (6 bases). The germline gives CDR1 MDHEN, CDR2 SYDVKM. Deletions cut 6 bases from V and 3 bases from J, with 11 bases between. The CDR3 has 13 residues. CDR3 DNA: TGTGCCAGCAGAAACAGGGTTTACACTGAAGCTTTCTTT. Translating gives CASRNRVYTEAFF.

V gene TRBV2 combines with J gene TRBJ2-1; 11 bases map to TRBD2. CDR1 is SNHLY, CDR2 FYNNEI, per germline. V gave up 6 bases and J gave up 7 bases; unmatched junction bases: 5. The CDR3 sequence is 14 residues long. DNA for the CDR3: TGTGCCAGCAGCCCACTAGCGGGGGTGAATGAGCAGTTCTTC. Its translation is CASSPLAGVNEQFF.